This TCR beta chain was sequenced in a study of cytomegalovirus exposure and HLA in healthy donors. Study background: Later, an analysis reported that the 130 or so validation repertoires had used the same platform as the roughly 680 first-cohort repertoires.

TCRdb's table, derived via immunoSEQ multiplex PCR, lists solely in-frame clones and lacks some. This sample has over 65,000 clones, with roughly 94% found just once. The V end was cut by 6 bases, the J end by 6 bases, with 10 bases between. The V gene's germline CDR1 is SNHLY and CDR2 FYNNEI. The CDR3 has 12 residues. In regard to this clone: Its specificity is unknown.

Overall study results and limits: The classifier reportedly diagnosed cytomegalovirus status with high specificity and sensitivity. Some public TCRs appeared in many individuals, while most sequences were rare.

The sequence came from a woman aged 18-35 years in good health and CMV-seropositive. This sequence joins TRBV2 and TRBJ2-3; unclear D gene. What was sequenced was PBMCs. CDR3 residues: CASRVTSDTQYF. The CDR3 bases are TGTGCCAGCAGGGTCACTTCCGATACGCAGTATTTT. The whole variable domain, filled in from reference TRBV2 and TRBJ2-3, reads EPEVTQTPSHQVTQMGQEVILRCVPISNHLYFYWYRQILGQKVEFLVSFYNNEISEKSEIFDDQFSVERPDGSNFTLKIRSTKLEDSAMYFCASRVTSDTQYFGPGTRLTVL.